This TCR beta chain was sequenced during a study of T cell repertoires in cytomegalovirus infection. On the study more broadly: Both a matching HLA type and CMV infection were indicated by public TCR beta signatures.

In this sample, this clonotype turned up a few times. Its antigen is undetermined. The J segment lost 9 bases and the V segment lost 5 bases, leaving 10 bases of the junction unmatched. The CDR3 has 16 amino acids. CDR1 is SGHAT, CDR2 FQNNGV, per germline. One entry per CDR3 protein results from TCRdb running MiXCR on the reads. The table has nearly 450,000 distinct CDR3 sequences, about a third seen once. Overall study findings and caveats: Dominating the ex vivo response were TCR beta clonotypes that were CMV-specific and HLA-C-restricted.

This chain links TRBV11-2 with TRBJ2-1; 13 bases agree with TRBD2. The material sequenced was PBMCs. The TCR comes from a human donor in good health (CMV status not recorded). Some clones in this sample may be carry-over from other donors' samples. Here the CDR3 DNA reads TGTGCCAGCAGCCCACGGACTAGCGGGGGTTCCAGTGAGCAGTTCTTC. Encoded protein: CASSPRTSGGSSEQFF.